This TCR beta chain was observed in a study of blood T cells in healthy people across ages. For the second PCR, which ran for about 7 to 11 cycles, a sample-barcoded 5' primer and a J-beta primer mix were used. TCRdb redid the calling of the 5' RACE reads with MiXCR, one entry per CDR3 protein. This sample has 1.5 million or so distinct CDR3 sequences, with roughly 40% found just once. Broader study findings: Comparison with aged donors showed that long-lived donors had more naive CD4+ cells and higher diversity. No one knew whether donors had CMV, which possibly confounded expanded clonotype changes.

Comments on this clonotype: Its antigen is as yet unknown.

V lost 0 bases and J lost 3, with 9 bases in between. The CDR3 has 15 amino acids. Germline-derived CDR1 and CDR2 are SGDLS and YYNGEE. This chain uses TRBV9 with TRBJ1-4; D is possibly TRBD1 (5 bases). The TCR sequence derives from a young woman in good health. The sample taken for sequencing was blood. Here the CDR3 reads CASSVGGTPNEKLFF. In DNA, the CDR3 is TGTGCCAGCAGCGTAGGGGGCACCCCTAATGAAAAACTGTTTTTT.